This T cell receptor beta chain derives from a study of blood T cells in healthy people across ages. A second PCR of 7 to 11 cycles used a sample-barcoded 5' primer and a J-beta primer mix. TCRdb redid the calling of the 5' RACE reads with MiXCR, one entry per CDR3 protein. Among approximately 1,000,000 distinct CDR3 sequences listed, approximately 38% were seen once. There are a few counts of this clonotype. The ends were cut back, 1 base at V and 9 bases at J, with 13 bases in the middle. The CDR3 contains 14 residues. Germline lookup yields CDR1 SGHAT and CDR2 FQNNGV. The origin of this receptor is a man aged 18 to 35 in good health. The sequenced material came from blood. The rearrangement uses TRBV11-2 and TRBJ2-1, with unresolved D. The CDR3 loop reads CASSLVVGAPEQFF. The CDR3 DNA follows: TGTGCCAGCAGCTTAGTTGTCGGTGCACCTGAGCAGTTCTTC.